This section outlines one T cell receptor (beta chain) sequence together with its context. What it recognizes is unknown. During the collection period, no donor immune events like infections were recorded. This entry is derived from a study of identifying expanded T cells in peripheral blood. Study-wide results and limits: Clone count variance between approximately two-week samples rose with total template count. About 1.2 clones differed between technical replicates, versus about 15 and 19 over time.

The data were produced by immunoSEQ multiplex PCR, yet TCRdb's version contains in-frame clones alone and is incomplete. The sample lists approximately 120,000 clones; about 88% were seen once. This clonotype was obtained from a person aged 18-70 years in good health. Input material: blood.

CDR3 in amino acids: CSVEQGAGQPQHF. The DNA for the CDR3 is TGCAGCGTTGAACAGGGGGCCGGCCAGCCCCAGCATTTT. The chain couples TRBV29-1 to TRBJ1-5; 8 bases are shared with TRBD1. Germline CDR1 is SQVTM and CDR2 is ANQGSEA. The CDR3 loop spans 13 amino acids. V lost 2 bases, J lost 7 bases, and 4 bases stayed unmatched.